This paragraph reports one TCR beta chain. What it binds is not known. It was with 60 Vbeta and 13 Jbeta primers that the PCR ran. The data were produced by immunoSEQ multiplex PCR, yet TCRdb's version contains in-frame clones alone and is incomplete. The sample lists 150,000 to 200,000 clones, about four fifths occurring once. This record belongs to a study of cytomegalovirus exposure and HLA in healthy donors. Study details: The Caucasian-associated ancestry cluster contained about 80% of the approximately 400 genotyped donors. Findings and caveats of the study: Later analysis identified about 18,000 TCR beta sequences associated with HLA alleles, using a false discovery rate threshold of 0.05. In a later analysis, a missense DCLRE1C variant was linked to TCR beta V- and J-gene trimming. One later analysis reportedly identified an Asian-associated ancestry cluster that showed fewer N-insertions than the roughly 700-donor mean.

The CDR3 sequence is 14 residues long. With V trimmed by 1 base and J by 10 bases, 6 bases remained unmatched. Germline V gene data show CDR1 as SGHAT and CDR2 as FQNNGV. This chain links TRBV11-2 with TRBJ2-1; TRBD2 agrees at 8 bases. The TCR originated in a woman younger than 30 in good health and CMV-seronegative. The sequenced sample was PBMCs. The CDR3 region has the DNA TGTGCCAGCAGCTTAGCGGGAGGGCCGGGAGAGCAGTTCTTC. Its translation is CASSLAGGPGEQFF.